This TCR beta chain was sequenced for a study of blood T cell repertoires in COVID-19. Turning to the study itself: Sources were T cells, B-cell-depleted T cells, or PBMCs; the material itself was cDNA or gDNA.

Methods used by the authors: Amplification of reference gene primers was used by the study to estimate nucleated cell counts. TCRdb keeps only in-frame clones here, not all; method: immunoSEQ multiplex PCR. D and trimming were read from the DNA, whereas the V and J calls and clone size are those reported in that table. The sample shows approximately 230,000 clones, around 89% of them seen only once. All enrollees were roughly 18 to 100 years old and from approximately 25 US areas. Participant-reported clinical history was the basis for cohort assignment. Germline V lookup: CDR1 KGHSH, CDR2 LQKENI. Losses at the gene ends were 3 bases for V and 2 bases for J; bases not matched to a gene: 8. This CDR3 comprises 18 residues.

Source material: PBMCs or T cells enriched from blood (not recorded which). V gene TRBV18 combines with J gene TRBJ2-6; TRBD1 matches 9 bases. This receptor was obtained from a woman in her 30s who had recovered from COVID-19. The CDR3 bases are TGTGCCAGCTCACCGATCACAGGGGGCCGGGCTGGGGCCAACGTCCTGACTTTC. Translation: CASSPITGGRAGANVLTF.